This T cell receptor beta chain was sequenced during a study of naive and memory T cell subsets. Trimming took 0 bases from V and 1 from J, leaving 11 bases between them. Germline CDR1 MGHRA, CDR2 YSYEKL. CDR3 length: 16 residues. In this sample, this clonotype turned up many times. No antigen is known for it. Sequential positive selection took CD4 T cells first, then CD8 T cells. Study findings and constraints: Possibly reflecting memory cells re-expressing CD45RA, a few larger clonotypes occurred in naive repertoires, especially CD8. In CD4 and CD8 cells, diversity dropped from naive through EMRA. A clonotype means one alpha or beta sequence, not an alpha/beta pair.

An equimolar mix of two oligonucleotides served as the beta constant-region primer for TRBC1 and TRBC2. The ligated cDNA underwent four PCR rounds using SP2 and nested alpha and beta constant-region primers. The cDNA 3' end received a ligated single-stranded oligonucleotide carrying the SP2 primer and a 12-nucleotide UMI. TCRdb recomputed calls from the UMI-ligation and nested PCR reads with MiXCR, one row per CDR3 protein. The data show about 100,000 distinct CDR3 sequences, about 14% seen once. This TCR was sampled from a human donor in good health. The chain combines TRBV4-1 with TRBJ2-3, with D possibly being TRBD2 (5 bases). The sequenced sample was naive CD8+ T cells from blood. CDR3 bases: TGCGCCAGCAGCCAAGACGAGGGCCCTGGCACAGATACGCAGTATTTT. Protein: CASSQDEGPGTDTQYF.